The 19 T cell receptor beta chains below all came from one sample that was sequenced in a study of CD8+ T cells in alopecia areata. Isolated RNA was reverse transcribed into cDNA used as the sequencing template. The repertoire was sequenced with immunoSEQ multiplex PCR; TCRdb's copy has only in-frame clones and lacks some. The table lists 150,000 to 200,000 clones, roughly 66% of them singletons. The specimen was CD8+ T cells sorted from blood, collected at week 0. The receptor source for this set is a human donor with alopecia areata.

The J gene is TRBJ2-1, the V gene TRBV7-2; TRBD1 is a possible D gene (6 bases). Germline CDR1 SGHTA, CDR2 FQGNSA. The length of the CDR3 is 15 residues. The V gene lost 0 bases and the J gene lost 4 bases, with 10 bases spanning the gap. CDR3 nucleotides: TGTGCCAGCAGCTTAGCGGGGGCCAATTACAATGAGCAGTTCTTC. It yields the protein CASSLAGANYNEQFF.

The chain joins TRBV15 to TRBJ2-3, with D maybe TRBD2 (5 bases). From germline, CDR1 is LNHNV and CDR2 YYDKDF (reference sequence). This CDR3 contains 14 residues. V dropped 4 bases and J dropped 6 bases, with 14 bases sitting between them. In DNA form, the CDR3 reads TGTGCCACCAGCAACGGAGGATTATTGGATACGCAGTATTTT. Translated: CATSNGGLLDTQYF.

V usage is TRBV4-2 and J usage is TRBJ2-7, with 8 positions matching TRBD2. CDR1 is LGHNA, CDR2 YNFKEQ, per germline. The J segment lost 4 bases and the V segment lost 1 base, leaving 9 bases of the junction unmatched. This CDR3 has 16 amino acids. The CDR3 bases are TGTGCCAGCAGCCAAGTGCAAGCGGGGGAGACATACGAGCAGTACTTC. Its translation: CASSQVQAGETYEQYF.

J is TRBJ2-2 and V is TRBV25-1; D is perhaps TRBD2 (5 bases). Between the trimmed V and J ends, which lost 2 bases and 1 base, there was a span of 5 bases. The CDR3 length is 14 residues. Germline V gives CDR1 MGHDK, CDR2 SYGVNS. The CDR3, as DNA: TGTGCCAGCAGTGAACGGGGGAACACCGGGGAGCTGTTTTTT. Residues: CASSERGNTGELFF.

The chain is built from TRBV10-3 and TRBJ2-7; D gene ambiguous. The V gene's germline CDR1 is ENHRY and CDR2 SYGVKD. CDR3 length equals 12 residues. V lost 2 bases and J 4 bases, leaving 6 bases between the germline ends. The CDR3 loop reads CAISEARYEQYF. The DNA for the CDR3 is TGTGCCATCAGTGAGGCCCGGTACGAGCAGTACTTC.

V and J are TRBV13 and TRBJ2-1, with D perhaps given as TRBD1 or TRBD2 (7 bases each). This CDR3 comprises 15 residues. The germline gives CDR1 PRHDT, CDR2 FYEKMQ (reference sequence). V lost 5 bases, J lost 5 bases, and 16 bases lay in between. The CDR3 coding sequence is TGTGCCAGCAGCCCGACAGGGAGGGGGCACAATGAGCAGTTCTTC. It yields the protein CASSPTGRGHNEQFF.

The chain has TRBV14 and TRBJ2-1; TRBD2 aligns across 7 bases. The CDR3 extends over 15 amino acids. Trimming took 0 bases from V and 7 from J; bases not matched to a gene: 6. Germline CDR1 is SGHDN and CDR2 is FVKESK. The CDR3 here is CASSQEKGRGNEQFF. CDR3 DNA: TGTGCCAGCAGCCAAGAAAAGGGGAGGGGAAATGAGCAGTTCTTC.

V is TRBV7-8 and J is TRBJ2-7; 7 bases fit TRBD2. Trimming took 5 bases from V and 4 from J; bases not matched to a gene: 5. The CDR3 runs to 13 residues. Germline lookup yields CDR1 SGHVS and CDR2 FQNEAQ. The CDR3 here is CASSPAGGYEQYF. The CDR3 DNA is TGTGCCAGCAGCCCTGCCGGGGGGTACGAGCAGTACTTC.

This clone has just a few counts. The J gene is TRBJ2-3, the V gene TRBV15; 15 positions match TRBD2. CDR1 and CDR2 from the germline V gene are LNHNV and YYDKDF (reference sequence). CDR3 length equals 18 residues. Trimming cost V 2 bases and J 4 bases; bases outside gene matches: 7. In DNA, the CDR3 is TGTGCCACCAGCAGAACTCGGACTAGCGGGGGGGCGGCAGATACGCAGTATTTT. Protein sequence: CATSRTRTSGGAADTQYF.

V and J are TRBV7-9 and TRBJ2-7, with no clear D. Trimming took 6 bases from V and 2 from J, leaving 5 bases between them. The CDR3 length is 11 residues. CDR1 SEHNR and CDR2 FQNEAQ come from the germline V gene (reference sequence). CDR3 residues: CASSKAYEQYF. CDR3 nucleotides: TGTGCCAGCAGTAAGGCCTACGAGCAGTACTTC.

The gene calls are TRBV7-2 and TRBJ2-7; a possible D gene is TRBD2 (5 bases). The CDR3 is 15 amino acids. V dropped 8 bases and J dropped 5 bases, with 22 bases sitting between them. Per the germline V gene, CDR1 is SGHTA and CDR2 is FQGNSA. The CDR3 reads CASGWDSRVGNEQYF. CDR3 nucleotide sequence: TGTGCCAGCGGCTGGGATTCGAGGGTGGGAAACGAGCAGTACTTC. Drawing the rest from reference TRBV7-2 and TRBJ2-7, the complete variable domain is GAGVSQSPSNKVTEKGKDVELRCDPISGHTALYWYRQSLGQGLEFLIYFQGNSAPDKSGLPSDRFSAERTGGSVSTLTIQRTQQEDSAVYLCASGWDSRVGNEQYFGPGTRLTVT.

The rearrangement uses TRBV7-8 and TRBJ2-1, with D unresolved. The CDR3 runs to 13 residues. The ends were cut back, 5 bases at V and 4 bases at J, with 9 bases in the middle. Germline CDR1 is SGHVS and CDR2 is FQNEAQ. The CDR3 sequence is CASSLRQYNEQFF. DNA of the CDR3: TGTGCCAGCAGCCTCAGGCAATACAATGAGCAGTTCTTC.

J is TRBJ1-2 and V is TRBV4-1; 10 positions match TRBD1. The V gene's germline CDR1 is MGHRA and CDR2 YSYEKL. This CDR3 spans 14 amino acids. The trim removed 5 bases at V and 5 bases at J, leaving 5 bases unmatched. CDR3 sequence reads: CASSWGTGDYGYTF. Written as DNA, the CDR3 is TGCGCCAGCAGCTGGGGGACAGGGGATTATGGCTACACCTTC.

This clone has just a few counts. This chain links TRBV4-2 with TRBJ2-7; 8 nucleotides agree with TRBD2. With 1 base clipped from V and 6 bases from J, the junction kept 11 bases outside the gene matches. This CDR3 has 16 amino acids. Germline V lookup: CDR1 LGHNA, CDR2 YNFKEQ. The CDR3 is CASSQAAGGVVREQYF. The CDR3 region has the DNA TGTGCCAGCAGCCAAGCGGCCGGGGGGGTAGTGCGCGAGCAGTACTTC.

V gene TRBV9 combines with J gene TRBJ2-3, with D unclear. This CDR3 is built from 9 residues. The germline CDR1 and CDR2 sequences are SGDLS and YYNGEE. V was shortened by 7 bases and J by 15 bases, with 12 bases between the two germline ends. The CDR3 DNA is TGTGCCAGCGGATCGACTCTCTATTTT. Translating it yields CASGSTLYF.

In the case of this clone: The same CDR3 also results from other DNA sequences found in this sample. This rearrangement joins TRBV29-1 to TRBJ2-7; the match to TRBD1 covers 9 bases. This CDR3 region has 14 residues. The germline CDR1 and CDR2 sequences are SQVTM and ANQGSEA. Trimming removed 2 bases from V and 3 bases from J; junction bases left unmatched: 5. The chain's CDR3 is CSVESPGQGYEQYF. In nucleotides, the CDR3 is TGCAGCGTTGAATCACCGGGACAGGGCTACGAGCAGTACTTC.

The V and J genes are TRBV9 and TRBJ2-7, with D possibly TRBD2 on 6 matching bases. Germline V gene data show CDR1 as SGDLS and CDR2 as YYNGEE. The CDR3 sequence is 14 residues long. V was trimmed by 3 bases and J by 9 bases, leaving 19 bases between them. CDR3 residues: CASSAGGTSSGQYF. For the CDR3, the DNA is TGTGCCAGCAGCGCGGGTGGGACTTCCTCGGGGCAGTACTTC.

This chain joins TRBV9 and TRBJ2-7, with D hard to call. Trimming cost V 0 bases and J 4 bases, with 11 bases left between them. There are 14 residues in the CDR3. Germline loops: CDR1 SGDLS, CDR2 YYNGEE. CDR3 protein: CASSVGRTVYEQYF. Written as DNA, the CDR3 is TGTGCCAGCAGCGTAGGTAGGACCGTGTACGAGCAGTACTTC.

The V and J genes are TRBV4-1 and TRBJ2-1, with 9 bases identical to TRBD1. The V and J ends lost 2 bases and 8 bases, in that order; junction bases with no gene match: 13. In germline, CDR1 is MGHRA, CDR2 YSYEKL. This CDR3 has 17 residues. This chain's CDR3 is CASSQSVPGQGRDEQFF. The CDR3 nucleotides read TGCGCCAGCAGCCAATCCGTCCCGGGACAGGGTCGGGATGAGCAGTTCTTC.